Here is one TCR beta chain with its context. Its specificity is unknown. The length of the CDR3 is 13 residues. V was cut by 1 base and J by 8 bases, with 11 bases left in between. Germline V gives CDR1 SGHTA, CDR2 FQGNSA. The data derive from a study of OX40 agonist ivuxolimab in advanced cancers. On the study more broadly: It was ivuxolimab, an agonistic anti-OX40 (CD134) antibody, that patients were treated with. Findings and limits, study-wide: Among patients with partial responses at 0.1-3.0 mg/kg, clonal expansion was among the lowest.

The table came from immunoSEQ multiplex PCR; TCRdb's copy has only in-frame clones and leaves some out. The table lists 60,000 to 75,000 clones, roughly 88% of them singletons. The receptor was isolated from an adult with an advanced solid tumor such as melanoma, head and neck, liver or kidney cancer. The V call is TRBV7-2, the J call TRBJ1-1; D call uncertain. The sample in question was CD4+ or CD8+ T cells sorted from blood, obtained in a trial of the OX40 agonist ivuxolimab. DNA for the CDR3: TGTGCCAGCAGCTTAGTTACAGCTCAAGAAGCTTTCTTT. It codes for CASSLVTAQEAFF.